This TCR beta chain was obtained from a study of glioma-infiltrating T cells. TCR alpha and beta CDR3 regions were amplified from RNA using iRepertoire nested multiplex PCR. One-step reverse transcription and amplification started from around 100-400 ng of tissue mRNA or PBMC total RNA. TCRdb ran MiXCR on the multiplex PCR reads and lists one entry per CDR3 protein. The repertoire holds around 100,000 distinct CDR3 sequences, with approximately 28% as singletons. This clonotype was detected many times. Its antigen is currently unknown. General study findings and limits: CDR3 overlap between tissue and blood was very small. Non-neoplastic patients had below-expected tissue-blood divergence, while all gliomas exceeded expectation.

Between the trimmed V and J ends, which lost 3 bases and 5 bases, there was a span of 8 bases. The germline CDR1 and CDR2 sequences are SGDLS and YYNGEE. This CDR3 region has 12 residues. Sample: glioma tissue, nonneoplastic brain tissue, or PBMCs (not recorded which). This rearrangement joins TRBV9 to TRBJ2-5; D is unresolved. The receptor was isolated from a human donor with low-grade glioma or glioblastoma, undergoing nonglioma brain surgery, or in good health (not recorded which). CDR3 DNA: TGTGCCAGCAGCGGAATCAGGGAGACCCAGTACTTC. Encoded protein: CASSGIRETQYF.